The table lists the clone carrying this T cell receptor beta chain with a count of one. As originally analysed: Scientists estimated how many nucleated cells there were by amplifying reference gene primers. This table comes from immunoSEQ multiplex PCR, and its TCRdb copy is limited to in-frame clones, with some not included. The V and J calls and clone size come from that table; D and trimming were worked out from the DNA. This sample carries 200,000 or so clones, around nine tenths of them seen once, and the ten largest clones take 5% to 7.5%. The entry originates in a study of blood T cell repertoires in COVID-19. Study background: Acute and convalescent COVID-19 samples came from the United States, Italy and Spain. T cells, B-cell-depleted T cells, or PBMCs supplied cDNA or gDNA.

The CDR3 is 15 residues long. The V gene end was trimmed by 10 bases and the J gene end by 1 base; junction bases not matched to a gene: 10. From germline, CDR1 is SGHVS and CDR2 FQNEAQ. V is TRBV7-8 and J is TRBJ1-1; 9 nucleotides match TRBD1. Sequencing input: peripheral blood. This sequence originates from a middle-aged woman who had recovered from COVID-19. CDR3 loop: CATQDPDRGNTEAFF. As DNA, the CDR3 is TGTGCCACACAGGACCCGGACAGGGGGAACACTGAAGCTTTCTTT.